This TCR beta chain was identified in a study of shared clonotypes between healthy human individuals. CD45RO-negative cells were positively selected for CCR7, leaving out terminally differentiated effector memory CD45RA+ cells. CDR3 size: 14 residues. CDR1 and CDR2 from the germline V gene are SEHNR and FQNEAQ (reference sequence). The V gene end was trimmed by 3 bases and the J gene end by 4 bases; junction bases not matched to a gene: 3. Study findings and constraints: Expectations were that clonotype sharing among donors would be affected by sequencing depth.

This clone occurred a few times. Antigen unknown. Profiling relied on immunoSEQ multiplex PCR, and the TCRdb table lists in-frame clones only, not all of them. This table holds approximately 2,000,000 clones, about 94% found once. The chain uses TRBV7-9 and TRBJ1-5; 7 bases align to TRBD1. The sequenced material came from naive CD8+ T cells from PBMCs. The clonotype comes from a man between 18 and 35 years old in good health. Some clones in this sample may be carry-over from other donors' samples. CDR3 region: CASSFTGANQPQHF. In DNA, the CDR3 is TGTGCCAGCAGCTTCACAGGGGCGAATCAGCCCCAGCATTTT.